This entry features one T cell receptor (beta chain) sequence. The record originates from a study of blood T cell repertoires in COVID-19. Overall study: Sites across the United States, Italy and Spain contributed samples from acute and convalescent COVID-19.

Repertoires were generated with immunoSEQ multiplex PCR, while TCRdb's copy carries only in-frame clones and drops some. This table holds roughly 200,000 clones, 82% found once. J was trimmed by 7 bases and V by 5 bases; bases with no gene match: 3. Looked up from germline, CDR1 is SEHNR and CDR2 is FQNEAQ (reference sequence). The CDR3 runs 12 residues. J is TRBJ2-5 and V is TRBV7-9; 8 bases are shared with TRBD2. This receptor was identified in a woman aged 55-69 years with COVID-19, enrolled during active disease. The sequenced material came from peripheral blood. The CDR3 spells CASSPSGGTQYF. As DNA, the CDR3 is TGTGCCAGCAGCCCGAGCGGGGGGACCCAGTACTTC.